The 2 T cell receptor beta chains below come from one sample, sequenced in a study of molecular identifiers for immune sequencing clone quantification listed by TCRdb under 2018. Library creation used PCR. The sample was run on an Illumina HiSeq 4000. The raw public data were reprocessed by TCRdb itself: fastp quality trimming at Q25, MiXCR clonotype calling, in-frame beta chains only. Every entry covers one CDR3 protein and lists the most common genes and DNA from its rows. The sample table holds about 65,000 distinct CDR3 sequences, of which 15% to 20% were seen once. The top ten clones comprise around 1.6% of the sample. The specimen was naive CD8+ T cells from blood, with Jurkat cell RNA spiked in. Taken with the paper, the label for cell subset or site translates to: FACS-sorted CD8+CD4-CCR7+CD45RA+ naive T cells. Source of these receptors: a human donor in good health. Some libraries in this study had Jurkat cell RNA spiked in.

This clonotype was detected ten times or more. This rearrangement joins TRBV2 to TRBJ2-3, with 7 bases fitting TRBD1. Per germline, CDR1 SNHLY and CDR2 FYNNEI. Trimming removed 8 bases from V and 2 bases from J; junction bases left unmatched: 13. CDR3 length: 16 amino acids. CDR3: CASEGHGTETTDTQYF. DNA of the CDR3: TGTGCCAGCGAGGGGCATGGGACAGAGACCACAGATACGCAGTATTTT.

This clonotype has at least ten counts. The chain uses TRBV7-3 and TRBJ2-1; no firm D call. V was cut by 7 bases and J by 3 bases, with 25 bases left in between. The CDR3 totals 18 residues. Germline-derived CDR1 and CDR2 are SGHTA and FQGTGA. CDR3 region: CASNEESKYLILYNEQFF. CDR3 coding DNA: TGTGCCAGCAACGAGGAAAGTAAGTATTTGATCCTCTACAATGAGCAGTTCTTC.